Sequencing of this T cell receptor beta chain was carried out in a study of vaccination effects on CD4 cells after COVID-19. The table came from immunoSEQ multiplex PCR; TCRdb's copy has only in-frame clones and leaves some out. The sample has tens of thousands of clones, roughly 70% seen once. The CDR3 totals 13 residues. Germline V gene sequence: CDR1 SGHAT, CDR2 FQNNGV. V was shortened by 2 bases and J by 1 base, with 5 bases between the two germline ends. This clone was counted only a few times. Its antigen is unidentified. Pools of viral peptides were used by the ViraFEST assay to expand antigen-specific CD4+ T cells ahead of sequencing. A 10-day culture period preceded the isolation of CD4+ T cells. Vaccine recipients had no previous SARS-CoV-2 infection; their nucleocapsid antibodies were negative. The authors exchanged half the medium for IL-2 medium on days 3 and 7.

This chain uses TRBV11-2 with TRBJ1-1; D is ambiguous. The clonotype originates from a human donor who received a COVID-19 vaccine. The specimen comprised CD4+ T cells from PBMCs cultured with HCoV-OC43 spike peptides, sampled before COVID-19 vaccination. Subset here: HCoV-OC43 spike overlapping peptide pool stimulation. The CDR3 is CASSLMRNTEAFF. As DNA, the CDR3 is TGTGCCAGCAGCTTAATGAGGAACACTGAAGCTTTCTTT. Variable domain in full (rest from reference TRBV11-2 and TRBJ1-1): EAGVAQSPRYKIIEKRQSVAFWCNPISGHATLYWYQQILGQGPKLLIQFQNNGVVDDSQLPKDRFSAERLKGVDSTLKIQPAKLEDSAVYLCASSLMRNTEAFFGQGTRLTVV.